Below, one T cell receptor beta chain is given with its context. These data originate in a study of B cell selection in AIRE deficiency. Assay: immunoSEQ multiplex PCR; the TCRdb copy retains only in-frame clones and omits some. This table has 20,000 to 30,000 clones, 95% to 97% appearing once. V was clipped by 5 bases and J by 1 base, with 12 bases between them. Germline assignment: CDR1 SEHNR and CDR2 FQNEAQ (reference sequence). This CDR3 region has 15 residues. CD4+CD127+ cells were sorted as the conventional CD4 T cells. V is TRBV7-9 and J is TRBJ1-5; weak D call: TRBD1 (6 bases). This receptor was taken from a human donor with AIRE deficiency. The sample comprised conventional CD4+ T cells sorted from PBMCs. Here the CDR3 DNA reads TGTGCCAGCAGCGCGGGGGACACCAGCAATCAGCCCCAGCATTTT. This sequence encodes CASSAGDTSNQPQHF.